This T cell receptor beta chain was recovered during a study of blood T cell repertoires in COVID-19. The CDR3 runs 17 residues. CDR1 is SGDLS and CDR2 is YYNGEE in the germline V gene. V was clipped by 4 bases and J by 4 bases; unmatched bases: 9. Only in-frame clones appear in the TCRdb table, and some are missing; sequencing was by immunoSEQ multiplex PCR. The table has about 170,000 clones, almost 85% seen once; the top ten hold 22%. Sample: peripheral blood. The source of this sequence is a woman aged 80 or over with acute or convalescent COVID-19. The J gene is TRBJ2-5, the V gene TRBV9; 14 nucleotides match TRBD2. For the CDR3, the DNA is TGTGCCAGCAGCCCCCGACTAGCGGGAGGGCCCGTAGAGACCCAGTACTTC. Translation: CASSPRLAGGPVETQYF.